The 5 T cell receptor beta chains below all came from one sample that was sequenced in a study of cytotoxic CD8 clonotypes in ibrutinib-treated CLL. Profiled with immunoSEQ multiplex PCR; TCRdb holds only in-frame clones, not every one. The sample contains roughly 150,000 clones, more than 70% of which appear only once. The sequencing here drew on PBMCs, taken at disease progression, from a patient treated with ibrutinib. Receptors originate from a human donor with chronic lymphocytic leukemia.

The gene calls are TRBV30 and TRBJ2-1, with 13 bases fitting TRBD2. Germline trimming cut 2 bases from V and 4 bases from J; bases unmatched to any gene: 2. CDR1 GTSNPN and CDR2 SVGIG come from the germline V gene (reference sequence). This CDR3 is built from 15 residues. The CDR3 loop is CAWSRGLAGYNEQFF. The CDR3 DNA reads as TGTGCCTGGAGTAGGGGACTAGCGGGGTACAATGAGCAGTTCTTC. Together with reference TRBV30 and TRBJ2-1, the CDR3 gives the full variable domain: SQTIHQWPATLVQPVGSPLSLECTVEGTSNPNLYWYRQAAGRGLQLLFYSVGIGQISSEVPQNLSASRPQDRQFILSSKKLLLSDSGFYLCAWSRGLAGYNEQFFGPGTRLTVL.

The rearrangement uses TRBV5-5 and TRBJ2-1; 11 positions agree with TRBD2. The CDR3 extends over 16 amino acids. V lost 3 bases and J lost 7; bases outside the gene matches: 9. CDR1 is SGHKS and CDR2 is YYEKEE in the germline V gene (reference sequence). The CDR3 loop reads CASSSLPSGRMNEQFF. Here the CDR3 DNA reads TGTGCCAGCAGCTCCCTTCCTAGCGGGAGGATGAATGAGCAGTTCTTC.

CDR3 nucleotides: TGTGCCAGCAGTTCGCCAGGGTGGGAGCAGTACTTC. It codes for CASSSPGWEQYF. The chain recombines TRBV28 with TRBJ2-7, with D tentatively TRBD1 (5 bases). This CDR3 has 12 amino acids. Trimming took 4 bases from V and 7 from J, leaving 11 bases between them. CDR1 and CDR2 (germline): MDHEN, SYDVKM.

The gene calls are TRBV10-3 and TRBJ2-7; 8 bases line up with TRBD2. Germline V gene lookup returns CDR1 ENHRY and CDR2 SYGVKD. V lost 5 bases and J lost 2; bases outside the gene matches: 14. This CDR3 contains 17 residues. The CDR3 nucleotides read TGTGCCATCAGTAACGAAGCGGGAGTTGGATACCCCTACGAGCAGTACTTC. Translating gives CAISNEAGVGYPYEQYF.

This rearrangement joins TRBV29-1 to TRBJ1-4; the D gene is possibly TRBD1 (5 bases). This CDR3 has 15 amino acids. V was cut by 4 bases and J by 8 bases, with 20 bases left in between. Germline V CDR1 and CDR2: SQVTM, ANQGSEA. CDR3 residues: CSVVRYQGPGEKLFF. The CDR3 coding sequence is TGCAGCGTTGTAAGGTATCAGGGACCGGGAGAAAAACTGTTTTTT.